The 14 T cell receptor beta chains below all came from one sample that was sequenced in a study of T cell clones after liver transplantation. Profiling relied on immunoSEQ multiplex PCR, and the TCRdb table lists in-frame clones only, not all of them. Of around 6,100 clones listed, 81% were seen once; the top ten hold roughly a third. The material was CD8+ T cells from blood, obtained before liver transplant. These receptors all come from a human donor who received a liver transplant.

This clone was found once. The V gene is TRBV9, the J gene TRBJ2-3; either TRBD1 or TRBD2 may fit D (5 bases each). This CDR3 region has 15 residues. With 4 bases removed from V and 2 bases from J, the gap between germline ends came to 14 bases. The V gene's germline CDR1 is SGDLS and CDR2 YYNGEE. The CDR3 bases are TGTGCCAGCAGCCCTTGGGGGAAGGTCACAGATACGCAGTATTTT. The encoded protein is CASSPWGKVTDTQYF.

The chain links TRBV10-2 to TRBJ2-1; 9 nucleotides align to TRBD2. The V segment lost 3 bases and the J segment 8 bases; nucleotides outside the gene matches: 5. This CDR3 has 14 residues. CDR1 and CDR2 (germline): WSHSY, SAAADI. This chain's CDR3 is CASSEGTSIDEQFF. In nucleotides, the CDR3 is TGCGCCAGCAGTGAAGGGACTAGCATCGATGAGCAGTTCTTC.

The rearrangement links TRBV27 to TRBJ2-5; TRBD1 or TRBD2 may be the D gene (6 bases each). The germline CDR1 and CDR2 sequences are MNHEY and SMNVEV (reference sequence). V lost 5 bases to trimming and J lost 4 bases, with 14 bases between them. CDR3 length equals 14 residues. CDR3 coding DNA: TGTGCCAGCAGTCGCGGAGGGGGGCGAGAGACCCAGTACTTC. Residues: CASSRGGGRETQYF.

V is TRBV5-1 and J is TRBJ2-5; D gene unclear. V was clipped by 3 bases and J by 0 bases, with 9 bases between them. The germline V gene has CDR1 SGHRS and CDR2 YFSETQ. The CDR3 contains 14 residues. The CDR3 loop is CASSWRENQETQYF. CDR3 bases: TGCGCCAGCAGCTGGAGAGAAAACCAAGAGACCCAGTACTTC.

V gene TRBV4-3 combines with J gene TRBJ1-1; D ambiguous. From germline, CDR1 is LGHNA and CDR2 YSLEER. This CDR3 has 14 residues. V shed 1 base and J shed 5 bases, with 11 bases lying between them. CDR3 sequence: CASSQVGRGTEAFF. The CDR3 DNA follows: TGCGCCAGCAGCCAAGTAGGACGAGGGACTGAAGCTTTCTTT.

The V and J genes are TRBV9 and TRBJ2-5, with D hard to call. The J call is in doubt because the DNA end fits TRBJ2-7 better. The length of the CDR3 is 13 residues. Germline loops: CDR1 SGDLS, CDR2 YYNGEE. The CDR3: CASSVGANYEQYF. The CDR3 bases are TGTGCCAGCAGCGTAGGGGCAAACTACGAGCAGTACTTC.

This clone was recorded only once. V gene TRBV19 combines with J gene TRBJ2-7; D gene unclear. V gave up 3 bases and J gave up 3 bases, with 3 bases separating them. This CDR3 is 11 amino acids long. The germline CDR1 and CDR2 sequences are LNHDA and SQIVND (reference sequence). The CDR3 bases are TGTGCCAGTAGTATCGGCTACGAGCAGTACTTC. Its protein product is CASSIGYEQYF.

The rearrangement links TRBV4-3 to TRBJ2-1; D is possibly TRBD1 (5 bases). V lost 6 bases to trimming and J lost 10 bases, with 16 bases between them. The CDR3 runs to 13 residues. CDR1 LGHNA and CDR2 YSLEER come from the germline V gene. The DNA for the CDR3 is TGCGCCAGCAGTCAGATAAGGGGATACGAGCAGTTCTTC. This codes for CASSQIRGYEQFF.

The CDR3 is CASSLRTDREETQYF. DNA for the CDR3: TGCGCCAGCAGCTTGAGGACCGACAGGGAAGAGACCCAGTACTTC. The rearrangement links TRBV5-1 to TRBJ2-5, with 7 bases matching TRBD1. The ends lost 1 base at V and 3 bases at J; junction bases unmatched: 6. Germline CDR1 reads SGHRS; CDR2 reads YFSETQ. This CDR3 is 15 amino acids long. Combining the CDR3 with reference TRBV5-1 and TRBJ2-5 gives the whole variable domain KAGVTQTPRYLIKTRGQQVTLSCSPISGHRSVSWYQQTPGQGLQFLFEYFSETQRNKGNFPGRFSGRQFSNSRSEMNVSTLELGDSALYLCASSLRTDREETQYFGPGTRLLVL.

The V and J genes are TRBV15 and TRBJ1-5; perhaps TRBD1 as D (6 bases). Germline V gene data show CDR1 as LNHNV and CDR2 as YYDKDF (reference sequence). Trimming left V 5 bases short and J 7 bases short, with 12 bases between. The CDR3 runs 13 residues. The CDR3: CATSGRGDQPQHF. The CDR3 DNA is TGTGCCACCAGCGGCAGGGGAGACCAGCCCCAGCATTTT.

The chain couples TRBV9 to TRBJ2-1, with 9 bases matching TRBD2. The CDR3 is 15 amino acids. From germline, CDR1 is SGDLS and CDR2 YYNGEE. V lost 0 bases to trimming and J lost 2 bases; unmatched junction nucleotides: 0. The CDR3 is CASSVVAGAYNEQFF. The CDR3 coding sequence is TGTGCCAGCAGCGTAGTAGCGGGGGCCTACAATGAGCAGTTCTTC.

The chain combines TRBV4-3 with TRBJ1-2, with D unclear. This CDR3 has 17 amino acids. The V gene lost 5 bases and the J gene lost 4 bases, with 23 bases spanning the gap. Germline V CDR1 and CDR2: LGHNA, YSLEER. CDR3 coding DNA: TGCGCCAGCAGCATAGCGTCAAGACGTCGAAAGACCTATGGCTACACCTTC. Encoded protein: CASSIASRRRKTYGYTF.

The CDR3 reads CASSSSTEMNTEAFF. The DNA for the CDR3 is TGTGCCAGCAGCTCCTCGACGGAAATGAACACTGAAGCTTTCTTT. V usage is TRBV2 and J usage is TRBJ1-1; no clear D. The V gene lost 6 bases and the J gene lost 0 bases, with 14 bases spanning the gap. Germline V gene data show CDR1 as SNHLY and CDR2 as FYNNEI. The CDR3 contains 15 residues.

This chain links TRBV9 with TRBJ2-3, with D uncertain. The CDR3 covers 15 residues. The V end lost 2 bases, the J end lost 2 bases, and 12 bases lay between the germline ends. From germline, CDR1 is SGDLS and CDR2 YYNGEE. The CDR3 spells CASSVDGSNTDTQYF. The CDR3 DNA is TGTGCCAGCAGCGTGGACGGGTCCAACACAGATACGCAGTATTTT.